This TCR beta chain came from a study of shared clonotypes between healthy human individuals. V lost 2 bases, J lost 6 bases, and 10 bases stayed unmatched. The germline gives CDR1 SGHTA, CDR2 FQGTGA. The CDR3 consists of 16 residues. Only in-frame clones appear in the TCRdb table, and some are missing; sequencing was by immunoSEQ multiplex PCR. The data contain millions of clones, around 93% of them singletons. Terminally differentiated effector memory CD45RA+ cells were excluded by CCR7 positive selection of CD45RO-negative cells. The sample consisted of naive CD8+ T cells from PBMCs. The receptor's source is a man between 18 and 35 years old in good health. Some clones in this sample may be carry-over from other donors' samples. J is TRBJ2-7 and V is TRBV7-3; 10 positions match TRBD2. The CDR3 nucleotides read TGTGCCAGCAGCTTATTTGCTAGCGGGAGAGGGTCCGAGCAGTACTTC. This encodes CASSLFASGRGSEQYF. The variable domain in full, with the rest retrieved from reference TRBV7-3 and TRBJ2-7, is GAGVSQTPSNKVTEKGKYVELRCDPISGHTALYWYRQSLGQGPEFLIYFQGTGAADDSGLPNDRFFAVRPEGSVSTLKIQRTERGDSAVYLCASSLFASGRGSEQYFGPGTRLTVT.